This paragraph covers one TCR beta chain sequence. The antigen remains unidentified. This entry belongs to a study of T cell responses to AZD1222 COVID-19 vaccine. Study-level points and caveats: It was only 6 or 7 AZD1222 recipients who were seropositive at baseline.

The CDR3 has 15 residues. V dropped 2 bases and J dropped 10; count of bases not matched to a gene: 12. CDR1 is MNHEY and CDR2 is SVGAGI in the germline V gene. Measured with immunoSEQ multiplex PCR; TCRdb has only the in-frame clones, and not every one. The repertoire holds roughly 140,000 clones, with more than 75% as singletons. The chain couples TRBV6-5 to TRBJ1-1; 8 bases align to TRBD1. The sequencing used peripheral blood, collected 28 days after the second AZD1222 dose. The source of this sequence is an adult who received the AZD1222 COVID-19 vaccine. The DNA for the CDR3 is TGTGCCAGCAGTTACGATCCAGGGGGCGTTCGGGGAGCTTTCTTT. Translated: CASSYDPGGVRGAFF.